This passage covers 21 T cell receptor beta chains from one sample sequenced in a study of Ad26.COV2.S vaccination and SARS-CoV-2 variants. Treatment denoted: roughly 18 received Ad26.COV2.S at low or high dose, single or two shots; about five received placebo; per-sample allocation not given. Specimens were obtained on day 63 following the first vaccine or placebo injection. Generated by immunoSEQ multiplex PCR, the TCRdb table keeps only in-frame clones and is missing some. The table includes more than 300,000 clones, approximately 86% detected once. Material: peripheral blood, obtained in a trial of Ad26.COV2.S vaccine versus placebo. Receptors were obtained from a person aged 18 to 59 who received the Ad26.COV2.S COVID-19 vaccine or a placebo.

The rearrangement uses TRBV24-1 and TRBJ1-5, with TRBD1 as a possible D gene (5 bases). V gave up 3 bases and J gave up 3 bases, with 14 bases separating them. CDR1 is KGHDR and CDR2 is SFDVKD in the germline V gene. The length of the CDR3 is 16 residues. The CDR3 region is CATSDRSRGNNQPQHF. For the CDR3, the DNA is TGTGCCACCAGTGATAGGTCCCGGGGGAACAATCAGCCCCAGCATTTT.

The CDR3: CASSLAARPTIYF. DNA of the CDR3: TGTGCCAGCAGCTTGGCGGCGCGGCCCACCATATATTTT. The J gene is TRBJ1-3, the V gene TRBV5-4; D is ambiguous. Trimming cost V 0 bases and J 9 bases, with 10 bases left between them. CDR1 is SGHNT, CDR2 YYREEE, per germline (reference sequence). The CDR3 spans 13 residues.

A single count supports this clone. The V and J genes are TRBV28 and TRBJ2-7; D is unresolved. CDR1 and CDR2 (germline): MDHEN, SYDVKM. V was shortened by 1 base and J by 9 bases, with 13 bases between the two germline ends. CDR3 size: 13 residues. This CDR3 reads CASSLFSQAGQYF. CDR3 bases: TGTGCCAGCAGTTTATTTAGCCAAGCTGGGCAGTACTTC. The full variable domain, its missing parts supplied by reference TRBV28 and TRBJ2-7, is DVKVTQSSRYLVKRTGEKVFLECVQDMDHENMFWYRQDPGLGLRLIYFSYDVKMKEKGDIPEGYSVSREKKERFSLILESASTNQTSMYLCASSLFSQAGQYFGPGTRLTVT.

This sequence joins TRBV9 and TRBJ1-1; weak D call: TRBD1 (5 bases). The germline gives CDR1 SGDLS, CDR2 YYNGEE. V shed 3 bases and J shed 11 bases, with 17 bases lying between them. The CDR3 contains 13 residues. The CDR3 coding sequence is TGTGCCAGCAGCGGCGGGACCGCCGAGAGGGCTTTCTTT. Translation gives CASSGGTAERAFF. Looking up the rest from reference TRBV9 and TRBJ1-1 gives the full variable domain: DSGVTQTPKHLITATGQRVTLRCSPRSGDLSVYWYQQSLDQGLQFLIQYYNGEERAKGNILERFSAQQFPDLHSELNLSSLELGDSALYFCASSGGTAERAFFGQGTRLTVV.

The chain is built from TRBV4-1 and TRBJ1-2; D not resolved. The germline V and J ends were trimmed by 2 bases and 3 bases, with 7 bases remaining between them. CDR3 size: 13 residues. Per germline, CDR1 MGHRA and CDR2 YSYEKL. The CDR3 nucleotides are TGCGCCAGCAGCCAATCGGGTGACTATGGCTACACCTTC. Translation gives CASSQSGDYGYTF.

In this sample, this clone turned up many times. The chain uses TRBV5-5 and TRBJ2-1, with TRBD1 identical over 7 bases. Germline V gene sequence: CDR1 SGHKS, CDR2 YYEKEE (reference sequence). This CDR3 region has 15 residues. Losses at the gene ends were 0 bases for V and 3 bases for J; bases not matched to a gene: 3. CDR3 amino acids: CASSLAWTGYNEQFF. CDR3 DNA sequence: TGTGCCAGCAGCTTGGCCTGGACAGGCTACAATGAGCAGTTCTTC. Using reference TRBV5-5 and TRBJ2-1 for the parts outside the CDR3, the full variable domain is DAGVTQSPTHLIKTRGQQVTLRCSPISGHKSVSWYQQVLGQGPQFIFQYYEKEERGRGNFPDRFSARQFPNYSSELNVNALLLGDSALYLCASSLAWTGYNEQFFGPGTRLTVL.

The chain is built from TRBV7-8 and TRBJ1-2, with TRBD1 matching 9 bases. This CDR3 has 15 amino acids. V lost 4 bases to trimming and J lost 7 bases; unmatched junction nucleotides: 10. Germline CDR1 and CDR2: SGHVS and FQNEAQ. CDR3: CASSSYRGRDSGYTF. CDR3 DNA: TGTGCCAGCAGCTCTTACAGGGGGCGCGACTCTGGCTACACCTTC.

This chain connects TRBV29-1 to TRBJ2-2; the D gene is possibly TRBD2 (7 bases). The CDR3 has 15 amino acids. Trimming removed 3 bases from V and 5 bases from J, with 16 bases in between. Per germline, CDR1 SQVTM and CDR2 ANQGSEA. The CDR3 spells CSVDRPGRGTGELFF. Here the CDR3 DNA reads TGCAGCGTTGATCGTCCGGGGAGGGGGACCGGGGAGCTGTTTTTT.

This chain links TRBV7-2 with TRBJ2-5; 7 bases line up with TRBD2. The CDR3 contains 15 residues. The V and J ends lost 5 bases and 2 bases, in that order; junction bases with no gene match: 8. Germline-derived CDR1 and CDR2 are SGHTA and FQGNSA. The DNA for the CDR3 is TGTGCCAGCAGCCCCGGCGGGGGAGAACAAGAGACCCAGTACTTC. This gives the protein CASSPGGGEQETQYF.

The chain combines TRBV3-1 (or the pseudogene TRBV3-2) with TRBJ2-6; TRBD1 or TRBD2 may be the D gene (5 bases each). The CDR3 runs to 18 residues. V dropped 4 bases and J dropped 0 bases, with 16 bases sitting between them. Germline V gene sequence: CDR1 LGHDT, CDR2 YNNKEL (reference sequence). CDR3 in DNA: TGTGCCAGCAGCCGCCCCGGGACGGGGAGCTCTGGGGCCAACGTCCTGACTTTC. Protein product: CASSRPGTGSSGANVLTF.

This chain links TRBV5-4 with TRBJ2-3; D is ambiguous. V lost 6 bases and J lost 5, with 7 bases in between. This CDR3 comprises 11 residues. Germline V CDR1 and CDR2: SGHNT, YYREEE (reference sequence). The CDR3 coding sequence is TGTGCCAGCATCGTGGAAGATACGCAGTATTTT. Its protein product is CASIVEDTQYF.

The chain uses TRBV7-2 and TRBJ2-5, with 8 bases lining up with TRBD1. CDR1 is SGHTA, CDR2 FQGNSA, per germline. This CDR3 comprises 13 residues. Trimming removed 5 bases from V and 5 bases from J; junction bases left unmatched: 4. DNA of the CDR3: TGTGCCAGCAGCCCCAGGGGGCGGGAGACCCAGTACTTC. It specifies CASSPRGRETQYF. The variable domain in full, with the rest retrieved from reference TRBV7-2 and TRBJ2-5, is GAGVSQSPSNKVTEKGKDVELRCDPISGHTALYWYRQSLGQGLEFLIYFQGNSAPDKSGLPSDRFSAERTGGSVSTLTIQRTQQEDSAVYLCASSPRGRETQYFGPGTRLLVL.

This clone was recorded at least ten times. This CDR3 is CSVEDLWDGHWGDTQYF. In nucleotides, the CDR3 is TGCAGCGTTGAAGATCTTTGGGACGGGCATTGGGGAGATACGCAGTATTTT. The chain links TRBV29-1 to TRBJ2-3; D assignment may be TRBD1 or TRBD2 (5 bases each). The CDR3 contains 17 residues. V was shortened by 0 bases and J by 5 bases, with 21 bases between the two germline ends. CDR1 is SQVTM, CDR2 ANQGSEA, per germline.

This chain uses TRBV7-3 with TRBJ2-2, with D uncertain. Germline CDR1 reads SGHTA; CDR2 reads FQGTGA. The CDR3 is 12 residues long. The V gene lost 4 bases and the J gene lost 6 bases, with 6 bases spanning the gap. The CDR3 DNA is TGTGCCAGCAGCTCCCCGGCCGGGGAGCTGTTTTTT. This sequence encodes CASSSPAGELFF.

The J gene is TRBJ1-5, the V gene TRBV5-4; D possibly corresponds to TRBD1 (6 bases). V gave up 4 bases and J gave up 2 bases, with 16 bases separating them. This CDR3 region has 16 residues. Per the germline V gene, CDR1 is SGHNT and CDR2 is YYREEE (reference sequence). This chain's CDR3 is CASSRGGPRGNQPQHF. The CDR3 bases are TGTGCCAGCAGCCGTGGGGGGCCCCGGGGCAATCAGCCCCAGCATTTT. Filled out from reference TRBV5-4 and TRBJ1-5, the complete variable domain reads ETGVTQSPTHLIKTRGQQVTLRCSSQSGHNTVSWYQQALGQGPQFIFQYYREEENGRGNFPPRFSGLQFPNYSSELNVNALELDDSALYLCASSRGGPRGNQPQHFGDGTRLSIL.

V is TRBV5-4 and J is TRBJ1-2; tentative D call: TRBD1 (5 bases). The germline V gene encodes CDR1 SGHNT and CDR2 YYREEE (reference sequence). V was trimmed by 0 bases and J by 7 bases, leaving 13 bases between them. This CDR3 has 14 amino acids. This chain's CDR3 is CASSLVSTDPGYTF. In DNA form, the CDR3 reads TGTGCCAGCAGCTTGGTTTCGACAGACCCTGGCTACACCTTC.

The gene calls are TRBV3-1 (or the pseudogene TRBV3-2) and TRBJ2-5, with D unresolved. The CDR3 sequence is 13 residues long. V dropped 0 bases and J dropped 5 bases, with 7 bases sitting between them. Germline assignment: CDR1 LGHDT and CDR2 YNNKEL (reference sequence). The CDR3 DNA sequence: TGTGCCAGCAGCCAAGACGACACGGAGACCCAGTACTTC. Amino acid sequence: CASSQDDTETQYF.

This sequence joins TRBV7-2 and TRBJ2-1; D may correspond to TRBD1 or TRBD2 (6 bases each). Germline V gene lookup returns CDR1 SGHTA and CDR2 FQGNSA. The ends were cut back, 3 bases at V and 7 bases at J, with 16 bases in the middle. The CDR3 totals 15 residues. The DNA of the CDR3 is TGTGCCAGCAGCTTTCTCGGGGGCTTGGGGAATGAGCAGTTCTTC. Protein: CASSFLGGLGNEQFF.

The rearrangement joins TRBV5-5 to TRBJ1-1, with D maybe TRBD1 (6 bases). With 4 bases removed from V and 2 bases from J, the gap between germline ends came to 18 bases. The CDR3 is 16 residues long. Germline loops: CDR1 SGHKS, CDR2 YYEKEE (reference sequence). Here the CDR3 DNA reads TGTGCCAGCAGCCGAGACCCCGGACAGATCAACACTGAAGCTTTCTTT. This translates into CASSRDPGQINTEAFF.

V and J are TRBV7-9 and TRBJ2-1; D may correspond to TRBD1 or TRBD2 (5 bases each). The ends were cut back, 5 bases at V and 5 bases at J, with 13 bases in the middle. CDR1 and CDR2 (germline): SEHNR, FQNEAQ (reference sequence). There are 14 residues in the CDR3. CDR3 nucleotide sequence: TGTGCCAGCAGCCAGGGCCGGGACCACAATGAGCAGTTCTTC. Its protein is CASSQGRDHNEQFF.

DNA of the CDR3: TGTGCCAGCGGGAGATCGGGCGAGCAGTACTTC. Amino acids: CASGRSGEQYF. V and J are TRBV6-5 and TRBJ2-7; D perhaps matches TRBD2 (5 bases). The germline V and J ends were trimmed by 8 bases and 6 bases, with 11 bases remaining between them. From germline, CDR1 is MNHEY and CDR2 SVGAGI. The CDR3 sequence is 11 residues long.